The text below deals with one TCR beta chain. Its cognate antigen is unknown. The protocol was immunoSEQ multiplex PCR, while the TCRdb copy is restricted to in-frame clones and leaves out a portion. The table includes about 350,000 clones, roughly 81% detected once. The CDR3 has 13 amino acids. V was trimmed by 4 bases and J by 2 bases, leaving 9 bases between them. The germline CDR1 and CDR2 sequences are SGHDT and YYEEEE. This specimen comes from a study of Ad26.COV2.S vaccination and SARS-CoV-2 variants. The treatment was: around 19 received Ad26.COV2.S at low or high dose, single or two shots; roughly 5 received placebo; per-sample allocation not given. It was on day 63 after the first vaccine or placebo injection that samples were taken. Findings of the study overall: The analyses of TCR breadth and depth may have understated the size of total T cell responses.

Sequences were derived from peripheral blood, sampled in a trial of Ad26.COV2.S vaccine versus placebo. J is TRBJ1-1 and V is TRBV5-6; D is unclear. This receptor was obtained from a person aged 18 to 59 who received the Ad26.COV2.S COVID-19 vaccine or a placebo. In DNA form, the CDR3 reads TGTGCCAGCAGCCCGAGGGTAAACACTGAAGCTTTCTTT. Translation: CASSPRVNTEAFF.